A selection of T cell receptor beta chains follows, all from one sample in a study of metastatic and nonmetastatic thyroid tumors. TCRdb reprocessed the PCR reads via MiXCR. The sample gives roughly 72,000 clones, around 19% of which show up once; 9.5% to 15% is in the top ten. The sample was blood. These receptors originate from a female donor with papillary thyroid cancer or a benign thyroid nodule (not recorded which). Some clones in this sample may be carry-over from other donors' samples. The CDR3 runs from the conserved cysteine through the conserved F or W. A D gene is named only where the DNA matches it firmly. A clone size is listed for some rows: how often the clone was seen (once, few, many), or a class if it is expanded.

V: TRBV28
D: .
J: TRBJ2-6
size: few
CDR3: CASTPSSSGANVLTF
DNA: TGTGCCAGCACCCCGTCCTCCTCTGGGGCCAACGTCCTGACTTTC

V: TRBV10-2
D: .
J: TRBJ1-1
size: many
CDR3: CASSESLGYTEAFF
DNA: TGCGCCAGCAGTGAGTCGTTAGGGTACACTGAAGCTTTCTTT

V: TRBV29-1
D: .
J: TRBJ2-2
size: many
CDR3: CSVGLNTGELFF
DNA: TGCAGCGTTGGACTGAACACCGGGGAGCTGTTTTTT

V: TRBV30
D: TRBD1
J: TRBJ1-5
size: many
CDR3: CAWSGERTGPFNQPQHF
DNA: TGTGCCTGGAGTGGTGAACGGACAGGGCCGTTCAATCAGCCCCAGCATTTT

V: TRBV28
D: .
J: TRBJ1-2
size: .
CDR3: CASSFMSNYGYTF
DNA: TGTGCCAGCAGTTTTATGTCCAACTATGGCTACACCTTC

V: TRBV30
D: .
J: TRBJ1-6
size: .
CDR3: CAWSPRDFETPLHF
DNA: TGTGCCTGGAGTCCCCGGGACTTTGAAACACCCCTCCACTTT

V: TRBV6-4
D: .
J: TRBJ2-2
size: many
CDR3: CASSDSLSGDTGELFF
DNA: TGTGCCAGCAGTGACTCGTTGAGCGGAGACACCGGGGAGCTGTTTTTT

V: TRBV27
D: TRBD1
J: TRBJ2-7
size: many
CDR3: CASSLSPGQGFHEQYF
DNA: TGTGCCAGCAGTCTATCGCCGGGACAGGGATTCCACGAGCAGTACTTC

V: TRBV20-1
D: TRBD2
J: TRBJ2-3
size: many
CDR3: CSARRGGRGGTDTQYF
DNA: TGCAGTGCCCGGCGGGGGGGGCGGGGAGGCACAGATACGCAGTATTTT

V: TRBV5-1
D: TRBD2
J: TRBJ2-6
size: many
CDR3: CASSLDGLAGAGANVLTF
DNA: TGCGCCAGCAGCTTGGATGGGCTAGCGGGAGCTGGGGCCAACGTCCTGACTTTC

V: TRBV11-1
D: TRBD2
J: TRBJ2-2
size: many
CDR3: CASSETVTSGRAYTGELFF
DNA: TGTGCCAGCAGCGAGACCGTGACTAGCGGGAGGGCCTACACCGGGGAGCTGTTTTTT

V: TRBV18
D: .
J: TRBJ1-2
size: many
CDR3: CASSTDSNYGYTF
DNA: TGTGCCAGCTCGACGGACAGTAACTATGGCTACACCTTC

V: TRBV9
D: TRBD2
J: TRBJ2-1
size: many
CDR3: CASSVAASGSFEQFF
DNA: TGTGCCAGCAGCGTAGCGGCTAGCGGGAGTTTTGAGCAGTTCTTC

V: TRBV6-1
D: TRBD1
J: TRBJ2-1
size: many
CDR3: CASSESMGQGANEQFF
DNA: TGTGCCAGCAGTGAATCTATGGGACAGGGGGCTAATGAGCAGTTCTTC

V: TRBV11-1
D: TRBD1
J: TRBJ2-7
size: .
CDR3: CASSIDRDYEQYF
DNA: TGTGCCAGCAGCATTGACAGGGACTACGAGCAGTACTTC

V: TRBV7-2
D: .
J: TRBJ2-5
size: many
CDR3: CASSLRPPGEGDTQYF
DNA: TGTGCCAGCAGCTTAAGGCCCCCGGGAGAAGGAGATACCCAGTACTTC

V: TRBV6-5
D: TRBD2
J: TRBJ2-1
size: many
CDR3: CASSYGWASGTNEQFF
DNA: TGTGCCAGCAGTTACGGTTGGGCTAGCGGAACGAATGAGCAGTTCTTC

V: TRBV6-5
D: .
J: TRBJ2-5
size: many
CDR3: CASSYSGLEGIETQYF
DNA: TGTGCCAGCAGTTACTCTGGATTGGAGGGCATAGAGACCCAGTACTTC

V: TRBV20-1
D: .
J: TRBJ2-5
size: many
CDR3: CSASSRETQYF
DNA: TGCAGTGCTAGTAGCAGAGAGACCCAGTACTTC

V: TRBV7-6
D: .
J: TRBJ1-5
size: many
CDR3: CASSVGGGGAHQPQHF
DNA: TGTGCCAGCAGCGTCGGGGGGGGAGGGGCCCATCAGCCCCAGCATTTT

V: TRBV6-5
D: .
J: TRBJ1-6
size: .
CDR3: CASSYKSSYNSPLHF
DNA: TGTGCCAGCAGCTACAAGAGCTCCTATAATTCACCCCTCCACTTT

V: TRBV19
D: TRBD1
J: TRBJ1-1
size: many
CDR3: CASSMGGQGTEAFF
DNA: TGTGCCAGTAGTATGGGGGGACAGGGGACTGAAGCTTTCTTT

V: TRBV20-1
D: TRBD2
J: TRBJ2-1
size: .
CDR3: CSARSIAGGTPSF
DNA: TGCAGTGCTAGAAGCATAGCGGGAGGGACACCGTCCTTC

V: TRBV30
D: .
J: TRBJ2-2
size: medium-sized
CDR3: CAFTSAGELFF
DNA: TGTGCCTTCACCTCGGCCGGGGAGCTGTTTTTT

V: TRBV12-3/TRBV12-4
D: TRBD1
J: TRBJ1-2
size: many
CDR3: CASSLNRGGHGYTF
DNA: TGTGCCAGCAGTCTGAACAGGGGGGGTCATGGCTACACCTTC

V: TRBV15
D: .
J: TRBJ2-3
size: many
CDR3: CATSSRLVPDTQYF
DNA: TGTGCCACCAGCAGTCGACTAGTACCAGATACGCAGTATTTT

V: TRBV6-1
D: .
J: TRBJ2-5
size: many
CDR3: CASFFAQYF
DNA: TGTGCCAGCTTTTTTGCCCAGTACTTC

V: TRBV15
D: TRBD2
J: TRBJ2-3
size: .
CDR3: CATSREASGPDTQYF
DNA: TGTGCCACCAGCAGAGAGGCTAGCGGTCCCGATACGCAGTATTTT

V: TRBV13
D: TRBD2
J: TRBJ2-7
size: many
CDR3: CASSTSASSYEQYF
DNA: TGTGCCAGTTCAACTAGCGCAAGCTCCTACGAGCAGTACTTC

V: TRBV6-1
D: .
J: TRBJ2-7
size: few
CDR3: CASSEGYSYEQYF
DNA: TGTGCCAGCAGTGAGGGGTACTCCTACGAGCAGTACTTC

V: TRBV18
D: .
J: TRBJ1-6
size: .
CDR3: CASSPHAQRDSPLHF
DNA: TGTGCCAGCTCACCACACGCCCAGAGGGATTCACCCCTCCACTTT

V: TRBV5-6
D: .
J: TRBJ1-3
size: .
CDR3: CASSLFHQAGNTIYF
DNA: TGTGCCAGCAGCTTGTTCCATCAGGCGGGAAACACCATATATTTT

V: TRBV28
D: TRBD1
J: TRBJ1-2
size: many
CDR3: CASSYGQGVYGYTF
DNA: TGTGCCAGCAGTTACGGACAGGGTGTTTATGGCTACACCTTC

V: TRBV7-9
D: TRBD2
J: TRBJ2-2
size: many
CDR3: CASSNPRLREGHTGELFF
DNA: TGTGCCAGCAGCAACCCCAGGTTGCGGGAGGGACACACCGGGGAGCTGTTTTTT

V: TRBV7-9
D: TRBD1
J: TRBJ2-5
size: many
CDR3: CASSVRDRGLEETQYF
DNA: TGTGCCAGCAGCGTCCGGGACAGGGGATTGGAAGAGACCCAGTACTTC

V: TRBV25-1
D: .
J: TRBJ1-2
size: .
CDR3: CASSEYGRNPDRHGYTF
DNA: TGTGCCAGCAGTGAATACGGTCGCAACCCGGACAGACATGGCTACACCTTC

V: TRBV9
D: .
J: TRBJ2-1
size: few
CDR3: CASSSGCNEQFF
DNA: TGTGCCAGCAGCTCAGGGTGTAATGAGCAGTTCTTC

V: TRBV29-1
D: .
J: TRBJ2-2
size: .
CDR3: CSARVAGAELFF
DNA: TGCAGCGCCAGGGTCGCGGGGGCGGAGCTGTTTTTT

V: TRBV6-2/TRBV6-3
D: TRBD1
J: TRBJ1-6
size: few
CDR3: CASRTIQGARYNSPLHF
DNA: TGTGCCAGCAGGACCATACAGGGGGCGCGGTATAATTCACCCCTCCACTTT

V: TRBV6-1
D: TRBD1
J: TRBJ2-5
size: many
CDR3: CASRKFPGTGAETQYF
DNA: TGTGCCAGCAGGAAGTTTCCCGGGACAGGGGCTGAGACCCAGTACTTC

V: TRBV7-3
D: TRBD2
J: TRBJ2-1
size: .
CDR3: CASSSLAGGPNEQFF
DNA: TGTGCCAGCAGCTCATTAGCGGGAGGCCCCAATGAGCAGTTCTTC

V: TRBV5-1
D: TRBD1
J: TRBJ1-3
size: many
CDR3: CASSVGTGFNTIYF
DNA: TGCGCCAGCAGCGTAGGGACAGGCTTCAACACCATATATTTT

V: TRBV30
D: TRBD2
J: TRBJ2-1
size: .
CDR3: CAWGRIAGVYEQFF
DNA: TGTGCCTGGGGGCGGATAGCGGGAGTATATGAGCAGTTCTTC

V: TRBV15
D: .
J: TRBJ2-7
size: many
CDR3: CATAEGLIYEQYF
DNA: TGTGCCACCGCGGAAGGGCTTATCTACGAGCAGTACTTC

V: TRBV6-2/TRBV6-3
D: .
J: TRBJ1-1
size: many
CDR3: CASSYGTLLPEAFF
DNA: TGTGCCAGCAGTTACGGAACACTGCTTCCTGAAGCTTTCTTT

V: TRBV11-3
D: .
J: TRBJ2-1
size: many
CDR3: CASSLDGSSYNEQFF
DNA: TGTGCCAGCAGCTTGGATGGGAGCTCCTACAATGAGCAGTTCTTC

V: TRBV13
D: TRBD2
J: TRBJ2-5
size: many
CDR3: CASSNRLAGEETQYF
DNA: TGTGCCAGCAGCAACCGACTAGCGGGAGAGGAGACCCAGTACTTC

V: TRBV9
D: TRBD2
J: TRBJ2-1
size: many
CDR3: CASSVGNGRAGDEQFF
DNA: TGTGCCAGCAGCGTAGGGAACGGGAGGGCCGGGGATGAGCAGTTCTTC

V: TRBV18
D: .
J: TRBJ1-1
size: .
CDR3: CASSLTNGNTEAFF
DNA: TGTGCCAGCTCACTAACTAATGGGAACACTGAAGCTTTCTTT

V: TRBV14
D: .
J: TRBJ1-6
size: many
CDR3: CASSLRQAGSPLHF
DNA: TGTGCCAGCAGCCTCCGACAGGCGGGTTCACCCCTCCACTTT

V: TRBV4-2
D: TRBD1
J: TRBJ2-1
size: many
CDR3: CASSLFMDRIYNEQFF
DNA: TGTGCCAGCAGCCTCTTCATGGACAGGATCTACAATGAGCAGTTCTTC

V: TRBV12-3/TRBV12-4
D: .
J: TRBJ1-3
size: many
CDR3: CASSRLFIDGNTIYF
DNA: TGTGCCAGCAGTCGTCTTTTCATCGATGGAAACACCATATATTTT

V: TRBV12-3/TRBV12-4
D: TRBD2
J: TRBJ2-1
size: many
CDR3: CASSLGLAVDNEQFF
DNA: TGTGCCAGCAGCCTGGGACTAGCTGTAGACAATGAGCAGTTCTTC

V: TRBV5-1
D: .
J: TRBJ1-5
size: .
CDR3: CASSLIYGHNQPQHF
DNA: TGCGCCAGCAGCTTGATTTACGGGCACAATCAGCCCCAGCATTTT

V: TRBV24-1
D: .
J: TRBJ1-5
size: many
CDR3: CATSGAFNQPQHF
DNA: TGTGCCACCAGTGGGGCCTTCAATCAGCCCCAGCATTTT